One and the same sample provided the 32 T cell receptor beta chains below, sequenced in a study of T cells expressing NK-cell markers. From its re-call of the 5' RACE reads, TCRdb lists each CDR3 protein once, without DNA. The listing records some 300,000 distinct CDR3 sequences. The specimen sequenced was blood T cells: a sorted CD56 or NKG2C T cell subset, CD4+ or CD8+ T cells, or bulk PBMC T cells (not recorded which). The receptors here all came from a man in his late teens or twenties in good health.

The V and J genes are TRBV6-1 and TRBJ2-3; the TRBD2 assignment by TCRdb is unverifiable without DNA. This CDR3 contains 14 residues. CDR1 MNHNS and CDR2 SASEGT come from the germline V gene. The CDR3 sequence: CASSPGGPTDTQYF.

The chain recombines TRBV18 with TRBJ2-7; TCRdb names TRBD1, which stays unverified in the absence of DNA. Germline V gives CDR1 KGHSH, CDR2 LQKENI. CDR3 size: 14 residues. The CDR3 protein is CASSPPGQSHEQYF.

CDR3 sequence: CSAIRLAGKAYNEQFF. V is TRBV20-1 and J is TRBJ2-1; the TCRdb D gene call, TRBD2, has no DNA to confirm it. CDR1 DFQATT and CDR2 SNEGSKA come from the germline V gene (reference sequence). The CDR3 extends over 16 amino acids.

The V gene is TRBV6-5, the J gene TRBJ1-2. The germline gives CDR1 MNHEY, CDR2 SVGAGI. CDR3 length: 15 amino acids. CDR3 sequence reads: CASSYSSRTDYGYTF.

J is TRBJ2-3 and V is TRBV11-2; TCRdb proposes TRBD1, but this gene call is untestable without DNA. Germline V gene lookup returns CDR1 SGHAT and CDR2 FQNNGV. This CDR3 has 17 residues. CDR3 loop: CASSLDLGSPSTDTQYF.

The CDR3 sequence: CASIYLAGGSRGLVETQYF. The chain is built from TRBV4-2 and TRBJ2-5; TCRdb proposes TRBD2, but this gene call is untestable without DNA. This CDR3 region has 19 residues. Per the germline V gene, CDR1 is LGHNA and CDR2 is YNFKEQ.

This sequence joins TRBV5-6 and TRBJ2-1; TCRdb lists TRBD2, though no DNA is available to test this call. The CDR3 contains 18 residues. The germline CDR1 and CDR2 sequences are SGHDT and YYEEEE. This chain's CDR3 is CASSASTSARAAYNEQFF.

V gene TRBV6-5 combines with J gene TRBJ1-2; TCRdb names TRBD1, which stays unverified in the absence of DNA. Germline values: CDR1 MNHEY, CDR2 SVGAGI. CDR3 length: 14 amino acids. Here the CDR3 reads CASSYLGQGNGYTF.

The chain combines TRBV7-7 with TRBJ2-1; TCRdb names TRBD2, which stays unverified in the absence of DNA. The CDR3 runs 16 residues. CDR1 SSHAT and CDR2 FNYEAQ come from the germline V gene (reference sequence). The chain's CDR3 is CASSLVVAGGRDEQFF.

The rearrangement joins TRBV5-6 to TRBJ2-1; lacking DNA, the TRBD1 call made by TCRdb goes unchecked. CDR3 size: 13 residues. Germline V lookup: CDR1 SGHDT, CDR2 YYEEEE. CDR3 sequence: CASGGTVHNEQFF.

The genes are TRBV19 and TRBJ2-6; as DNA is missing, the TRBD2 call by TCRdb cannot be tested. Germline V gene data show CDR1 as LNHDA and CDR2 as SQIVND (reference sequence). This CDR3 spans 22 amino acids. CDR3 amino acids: CASSIDRRGRQGPSSGANVLTF.

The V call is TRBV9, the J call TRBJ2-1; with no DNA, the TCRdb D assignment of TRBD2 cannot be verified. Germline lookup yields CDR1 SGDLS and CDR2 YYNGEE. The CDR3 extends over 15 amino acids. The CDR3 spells CASSVASGSSNEQFF.

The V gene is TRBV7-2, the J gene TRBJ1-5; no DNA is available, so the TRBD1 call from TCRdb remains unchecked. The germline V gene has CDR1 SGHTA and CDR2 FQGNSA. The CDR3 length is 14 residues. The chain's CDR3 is CASSLGSGSQPQHF.

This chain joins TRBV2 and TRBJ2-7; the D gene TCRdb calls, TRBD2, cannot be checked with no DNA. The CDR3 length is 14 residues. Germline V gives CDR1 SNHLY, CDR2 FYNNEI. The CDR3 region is CATETSGSSYEQYF.

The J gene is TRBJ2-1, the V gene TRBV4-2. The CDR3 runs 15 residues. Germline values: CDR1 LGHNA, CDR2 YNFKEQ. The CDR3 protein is CASSQSGRSDNEQFF.

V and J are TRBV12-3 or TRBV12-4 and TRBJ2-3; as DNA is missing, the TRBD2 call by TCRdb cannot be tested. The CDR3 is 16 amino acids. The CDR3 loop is CASSSGTSGGTDTQYF.

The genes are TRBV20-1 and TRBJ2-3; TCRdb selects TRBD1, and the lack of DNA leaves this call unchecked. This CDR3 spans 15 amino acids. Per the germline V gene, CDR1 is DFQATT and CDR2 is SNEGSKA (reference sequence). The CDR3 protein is CSARAWGEGADTQYF.

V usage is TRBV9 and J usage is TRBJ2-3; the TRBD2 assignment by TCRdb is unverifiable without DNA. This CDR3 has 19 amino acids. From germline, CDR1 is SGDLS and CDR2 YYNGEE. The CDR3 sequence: CASSRSLFRGTSSTDTQYF.

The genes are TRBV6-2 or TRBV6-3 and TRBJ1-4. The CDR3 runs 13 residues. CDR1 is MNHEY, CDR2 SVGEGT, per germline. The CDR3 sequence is CASSSEGIRKLFF.

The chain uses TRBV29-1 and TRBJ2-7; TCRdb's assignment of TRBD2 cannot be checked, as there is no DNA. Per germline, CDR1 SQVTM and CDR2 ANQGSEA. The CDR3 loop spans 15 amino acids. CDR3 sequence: CSVGAYGRPAYEQYF.

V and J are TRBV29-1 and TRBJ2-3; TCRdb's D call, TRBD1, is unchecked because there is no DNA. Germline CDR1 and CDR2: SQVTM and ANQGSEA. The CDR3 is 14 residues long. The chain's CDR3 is CSVGTGVGTDTQYF.

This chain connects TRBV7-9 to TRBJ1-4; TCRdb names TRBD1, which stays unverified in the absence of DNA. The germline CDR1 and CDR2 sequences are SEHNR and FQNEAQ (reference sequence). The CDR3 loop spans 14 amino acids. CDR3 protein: CASSIGQGYEKLFF.

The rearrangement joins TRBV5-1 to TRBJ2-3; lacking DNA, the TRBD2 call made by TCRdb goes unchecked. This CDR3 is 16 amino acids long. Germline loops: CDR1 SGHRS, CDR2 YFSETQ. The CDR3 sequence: CASSLAGTSGADTQYF. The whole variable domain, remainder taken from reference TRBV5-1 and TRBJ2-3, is KAGVTQTPRYLIKTRGQQVTLSCSPISGHRSVSWYQQTPGQGLQFLFEYFSETQRNKGNFPGRFSGRQFSNSRSEMNVSTLELGDSALYLCASSLAGTSGADTQYFGPGTRLTVL.

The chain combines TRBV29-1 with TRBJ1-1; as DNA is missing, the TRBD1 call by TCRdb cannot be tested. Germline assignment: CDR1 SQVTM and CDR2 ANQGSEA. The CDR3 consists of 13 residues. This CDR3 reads CSVVRGGNTEAFF.

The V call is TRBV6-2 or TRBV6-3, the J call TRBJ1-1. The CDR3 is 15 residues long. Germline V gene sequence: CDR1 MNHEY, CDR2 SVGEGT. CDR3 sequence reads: CASTPIGFVNTEAFF.

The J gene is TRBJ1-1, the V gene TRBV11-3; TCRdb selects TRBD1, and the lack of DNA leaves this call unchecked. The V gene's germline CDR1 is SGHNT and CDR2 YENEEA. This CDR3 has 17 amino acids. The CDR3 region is CASSFWDRGRGSTEAFF.

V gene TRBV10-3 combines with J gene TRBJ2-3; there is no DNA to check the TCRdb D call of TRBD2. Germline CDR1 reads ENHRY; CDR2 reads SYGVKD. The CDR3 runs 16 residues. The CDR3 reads CAISESAGVFTDTQYF.

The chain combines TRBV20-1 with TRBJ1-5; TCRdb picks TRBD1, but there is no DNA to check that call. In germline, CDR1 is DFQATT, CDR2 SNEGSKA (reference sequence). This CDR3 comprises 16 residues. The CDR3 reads CSAREHRDRYNQPQHF.

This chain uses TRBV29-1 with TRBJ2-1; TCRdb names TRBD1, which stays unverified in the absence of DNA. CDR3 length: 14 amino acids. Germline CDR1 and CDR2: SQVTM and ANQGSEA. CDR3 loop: CSVVGTGLNNEQFF.

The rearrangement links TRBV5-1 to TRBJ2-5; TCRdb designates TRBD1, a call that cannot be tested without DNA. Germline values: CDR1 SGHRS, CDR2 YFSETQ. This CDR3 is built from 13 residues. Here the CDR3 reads CASRRQGLETQYF.

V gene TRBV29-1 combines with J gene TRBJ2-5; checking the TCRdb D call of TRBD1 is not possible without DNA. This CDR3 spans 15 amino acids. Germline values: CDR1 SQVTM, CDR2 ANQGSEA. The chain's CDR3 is CSASTGTGFQETQYF.

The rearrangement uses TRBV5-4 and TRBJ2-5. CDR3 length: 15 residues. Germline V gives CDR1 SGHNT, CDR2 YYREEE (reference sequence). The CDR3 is CASSFTVGPSETQYF.